This T cell receptor beta chain stems from a study of cytomegalovirus exposure and HLA in healthy donors. The study's findings and limits: Reportedly, diagnosis of cytomegalovirus status by the classifier showed high specificity and sensitivity. For most TCR sequences rarity was the rule, although some public TCRs occurred in many donors.

Concerning this clone: Antigen unknown.

Measured with immunoSEQ multiplex PCR; TCRdb has only the in-frame clones, and not every one. The table records approximately 200,000 clones, around 90% of them present only once. The CDR3 runs 12 residues. Germline V CDR1 and CDR2: MNHEY, SVGAGI. V was clipped by 5 bases and J by 6 bases, with 10 bases between them. This clonotype was sampled from a woman aged 18-29 years in good health and CMV-seronegative. The rearrangement joins TRBV6-5 to TRBJ1-2, with D possibly being TRBD1 (6 bases). The sequencing sample was made of PBMCs. The CDR3 spells CASSPGGHGYTF. CDR3 DNA sequence: TGTGCCAGCAGTCCCGGGGGGCATGGCTACACCTTC.